This TCR beta chain was sequenced during a study of T-cell reconstitution after alpha-beta-depleted transplantation in children. Preparation of the TCRbeta library used unique molecular identifiers. TCRdb reanalysed the PCR reads using MiXCR and keeps one entry per CDR3 protein. This repertoire shows 200,000 to 250,000 distinct CDR3 sequences, 6.5% to 10% found once; its top ten account for under 8%. Germline V gene data show CDR1 as LNHDA and CDR2 as SQIVND (reference sequence). With 6 bases clipped from V and 10 bases from J, the junction kept 9 bases outside the gene matches. This CDR3 is 14 amino acids long. This clonotype was counted at least ten times.

This clonotype was sampled from a male patient younger than 18 who had a stem cell transplant for acute lymphoblastic leukemia, so the T cells may come from the graft donor. The chain has TRBV19 and TRBJ1-2; 12 bases map to TRBD1. The sequences come from PBMCs, mostly from graft donor cells, collected 180 days after TCRalphabeta/CD19-depleted stem cell transplant. In DNA, the CDR3 is TGTGCCAGTAGCACCGGGACAGGGGGCGTAGTCTACACCTTC. This sequence encodes CASSTGTGGVVYTF.